The following is a T cell receptor beta chain sequence with its context. The CDR3 sequence is 15 residues long. The ends lost 4 bases at V and 4 bases at J; junction bases unmatched: 7. In germline, CDR1 is LGHDT, CDR2 YNNKEL (reference sequence). The source of the sample is a study of blood T cell repertoires in COVID-19. As for the study in general: The United States, Italy and Spain provided the acute and convalescent COVID-19 samples. Sources were T cells, B-cell-depleted T cells, or PBMCs; the material itself was cDNA or gDNA.

Original methodology: Reference gene primer amplification yielded estimated nucleated cell counts. The table came from immunoSEQ multiplex PCR; TCRdb's copy has only in-frame clones and leaves some out. The DNA was the basis for D and trimming; V, J and clone size are from that table. The repertoire includes about 51,000 clones, less than 90% of them detected once, and 1% to 1.5% sits in the top ten. The receptor's source is a man between 60 and 70 years old with acute or convalescent COVID-19. The chain is built from TRBV3-1 (or the pseudogene TRBV3-2) and TRBJ1-2, with 9 nucleotides matching TRBD1. Sequencing was performed on peripheral blood. In nucleotides, the CDR3 is TGTGCCAGCAGCCTCCCGGGACAGGGCGTCTATGGCTACACCTTC. Translating it yields CASSLPGQGVYGYTF.